This T cell receptor (beta chain) appears in the sequencing data of a study of PD-L1 blockade in urothelial cancer. Study-wide background: Blood underwent analysis 3 weeks (second dose) and 6 weeks after treatment began.

What went into each PCR as a spike was synthetic TCR analog templates. The assay was immunoSEQ multiplex PCR, and TCRdb's table has in-frame clones only and misses some. Of over 100,000 clones detected, about 91% appear once; the ten largest clones hold approximately 3.8%. There are a few counts of this clone. Time point meaning: peripheral blood 6 weeks after treatment start. Germline V gene sequence: CDR1 LNHDA, CDR2 SQIVND (reference sequence). This CDR3 spans 13 amino acids. The V end was cut by 7 bases, the J end by 5 bases, with 15 bases between. The chain uses TRBV19 and TRBJ2-7; D possibly corresponds to TRBD1 (6 bases). The source is a man aged 55-75 years with urothelial cancer. Specimen: PBMCs, collected around atezolizumab (anti-PD-L1) treatment. The CDR3 loop reads CASNPQGAHEQYF. Here the CDR3 DNA reads TGTGCCAGTAACCCACAGGGTGCCCACGAGCAGTACTTC.